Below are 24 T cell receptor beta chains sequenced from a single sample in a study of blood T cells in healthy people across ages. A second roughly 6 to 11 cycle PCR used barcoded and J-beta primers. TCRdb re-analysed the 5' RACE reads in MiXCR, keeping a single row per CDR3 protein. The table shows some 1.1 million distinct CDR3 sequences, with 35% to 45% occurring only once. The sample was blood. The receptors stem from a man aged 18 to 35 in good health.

The DNA of the CDR3 is TGTGCCAGCAGTTTTGATGGGAGCGAACAGCCCCAGCATTTT. This encodes CASSFDGSEQPQHF. This chain links TRBV12-3 or TRBV12-4 with TRBJ1-5; D call uncertain. The CDR3 runs to 14 residues. V lost 3 bases and J 7 bases, leaving 13 bases between the germline ends.

CDR3 protein: CASSQVHRTGATTGELFF. The CDR3 DNA is TGCGCCAGCAGCCAAGTACATCGGACAGGGGCGACCACCGGGGAGCTGTTTTTT. The chain joins TRBV4-3 to TRBJ2-2; 9 bases map to TRBD1. Germline lookup yields CDR1 LGHNA and CDR2 YSLEER. With 1 base clipped from V and 4 bases from J, the junction kept 10 bases outside the gene matches. The CDR3 has 18 amino acids.

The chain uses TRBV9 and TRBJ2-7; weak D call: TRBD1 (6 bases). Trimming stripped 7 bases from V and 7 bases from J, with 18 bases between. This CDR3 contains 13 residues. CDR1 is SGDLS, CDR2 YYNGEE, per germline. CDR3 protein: CASGRGQHNEQYF. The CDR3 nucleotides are TGTGCCAGCGGAAGAGGACAGCACAATGAGCAGTACTTC.

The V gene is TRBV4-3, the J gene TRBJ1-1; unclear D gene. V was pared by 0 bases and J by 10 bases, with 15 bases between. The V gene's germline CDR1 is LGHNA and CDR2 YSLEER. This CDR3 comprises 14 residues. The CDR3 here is CASSQEFTVVRAFF. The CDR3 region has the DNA TGCGCCAGCAGCCAAGAATTTACGGTAGTGCGAGCTTTCTTT.

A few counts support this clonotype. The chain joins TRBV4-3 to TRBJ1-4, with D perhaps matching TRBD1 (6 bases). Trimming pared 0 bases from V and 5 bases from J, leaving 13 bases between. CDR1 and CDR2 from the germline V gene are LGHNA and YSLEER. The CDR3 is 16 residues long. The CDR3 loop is CASSQDGTGSNEKLFF. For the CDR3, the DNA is TGCGCCAGCAGCCAAGATGGTACAGGGAGCAATGAAAAACTGTTTTTT.

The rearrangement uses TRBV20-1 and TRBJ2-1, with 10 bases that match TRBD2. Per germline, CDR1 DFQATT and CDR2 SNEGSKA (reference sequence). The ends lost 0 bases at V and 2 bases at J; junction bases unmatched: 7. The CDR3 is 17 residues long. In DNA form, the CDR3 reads TGCAGTGCTAGAGATAGGGCTAGCGGGGGACCCTACAATGAGCAGTTCTTC. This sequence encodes CSARDRASGGPYNEQFF.

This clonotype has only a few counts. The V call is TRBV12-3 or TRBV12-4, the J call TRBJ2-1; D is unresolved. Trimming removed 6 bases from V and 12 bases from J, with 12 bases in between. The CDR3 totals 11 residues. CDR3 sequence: CASSTAFWQFF. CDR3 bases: TGTGCCAGCAGCACGGCCTTCTGGCAGTTCTTC.

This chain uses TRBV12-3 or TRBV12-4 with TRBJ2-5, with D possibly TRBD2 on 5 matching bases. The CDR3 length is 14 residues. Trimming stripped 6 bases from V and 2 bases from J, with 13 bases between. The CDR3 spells CASRLATGQETQYF. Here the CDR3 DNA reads TGTGCCAGCAGGCTCGCTACGGGACAAGAGACCCAGTACTTC.

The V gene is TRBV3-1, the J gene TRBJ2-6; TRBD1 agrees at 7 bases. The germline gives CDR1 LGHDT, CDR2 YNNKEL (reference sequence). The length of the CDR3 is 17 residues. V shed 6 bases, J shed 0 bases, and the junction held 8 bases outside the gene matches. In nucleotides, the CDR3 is TGTGCCAGCAGTCGTACAGGGGTCAGCTCTGGGGCCAACGTCCTGACTTTC. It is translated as CASSRTGVSSGANVLTF.

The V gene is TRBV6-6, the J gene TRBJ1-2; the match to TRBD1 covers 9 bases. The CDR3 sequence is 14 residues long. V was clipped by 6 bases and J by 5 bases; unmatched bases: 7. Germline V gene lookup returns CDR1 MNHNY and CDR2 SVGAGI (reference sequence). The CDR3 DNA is TGTGCCAGCAGCAACCGGGACAGGGAATATGGCTACACCTTC. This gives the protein CASSNRDREYGYTF.

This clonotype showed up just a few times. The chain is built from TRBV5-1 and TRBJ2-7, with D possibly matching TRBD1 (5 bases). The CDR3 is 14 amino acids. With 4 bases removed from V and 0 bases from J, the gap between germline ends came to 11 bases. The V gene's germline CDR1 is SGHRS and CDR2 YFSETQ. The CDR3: CASSPDDSSYEQYF. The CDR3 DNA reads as TGCGCCAGCAGCCCAGACGACAGCTCCTACGAGCAGTACTTC.

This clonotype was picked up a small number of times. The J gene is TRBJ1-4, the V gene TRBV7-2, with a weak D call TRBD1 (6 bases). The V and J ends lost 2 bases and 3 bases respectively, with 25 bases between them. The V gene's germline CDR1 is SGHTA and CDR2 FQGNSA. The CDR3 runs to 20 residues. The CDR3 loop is CASSLSGGGWGGRANEKLFF. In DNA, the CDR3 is TGTGCCAGCAGCTTATCTGGGGGCGGATGGGGGGGCAGGGCTAATGAAAAACTGTTTTTT. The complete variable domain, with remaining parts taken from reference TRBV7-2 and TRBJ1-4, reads GAGVSQSPSNKVTEKGKDVELRCDPISGHTALYWYRQSLGQGLEFLIYFQGNSAPDKSGLPSDRFSAERTGGSVSTLTIQRTQQEDSAVYLCASSLSGGGWGGRANEKLFFGSGTQLSVL.

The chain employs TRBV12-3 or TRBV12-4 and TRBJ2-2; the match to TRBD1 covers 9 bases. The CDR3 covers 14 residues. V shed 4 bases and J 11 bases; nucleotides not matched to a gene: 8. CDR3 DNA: TGTGCCAGCAGTTCTCCGGGGACAGGGATCGAGCTGTTTTTT. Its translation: CASSSPGTGIELFF.

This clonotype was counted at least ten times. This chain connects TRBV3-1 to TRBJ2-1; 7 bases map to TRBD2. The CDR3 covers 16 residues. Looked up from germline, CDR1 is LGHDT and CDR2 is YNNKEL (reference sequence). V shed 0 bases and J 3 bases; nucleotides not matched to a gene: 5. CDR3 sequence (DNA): TGTGCCAGCAGCCAAGATCGCCTAGCGGTCTACAATGAGCAGTTCTTC. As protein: CASSQDRLAVYNEQFF.

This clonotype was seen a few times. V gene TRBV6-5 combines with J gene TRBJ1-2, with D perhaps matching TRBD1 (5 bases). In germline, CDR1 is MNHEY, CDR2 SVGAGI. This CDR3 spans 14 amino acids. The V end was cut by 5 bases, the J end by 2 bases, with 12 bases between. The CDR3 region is CASSDGGPNYGYTF. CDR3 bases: TGTGCCAGCAGTGACGGGGGTCCGAACTATGGCTACACCTTC.

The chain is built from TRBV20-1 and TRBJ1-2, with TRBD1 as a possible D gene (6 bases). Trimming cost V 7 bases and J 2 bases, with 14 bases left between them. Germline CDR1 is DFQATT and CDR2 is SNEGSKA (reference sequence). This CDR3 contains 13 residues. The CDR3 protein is CSVPMGGNYGYTF. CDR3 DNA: TGCAGTGTCCCCATGGGGGGCAACTATGGCTACACCTTC.

In DNA form, the CDR3 reads TGTGCCAGCAAAGACAGATCAACTAATGAAAAACTGTTTTTT. Protein product: CASKDRSTNEKLFF. The V gene is TRBV12-3 or TRBV12-4, the J gene TRBJ1-4; weak D call: TRBD1 (5 bases). CDR3 length equals 14 residues. V lost 7 bases, J lost 0 bases, and 9 bases lay in between.

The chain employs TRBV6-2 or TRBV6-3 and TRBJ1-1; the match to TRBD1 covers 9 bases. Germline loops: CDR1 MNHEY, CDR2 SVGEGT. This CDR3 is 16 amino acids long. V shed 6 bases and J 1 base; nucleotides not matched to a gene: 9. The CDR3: CASSTGTGKANTEAFF. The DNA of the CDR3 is TGTGCCAGCAGCACTGGGACAGGGAAGGCGAACACTGAAGCTTTCTTT.

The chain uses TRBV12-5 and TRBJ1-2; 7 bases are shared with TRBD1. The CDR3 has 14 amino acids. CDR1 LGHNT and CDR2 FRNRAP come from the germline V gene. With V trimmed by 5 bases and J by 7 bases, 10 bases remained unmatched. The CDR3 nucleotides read TGTGCTAGTGGTCCACGGACAGGCCTAGGTGGCTACACCTTC. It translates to CASGPRTGLGGYTF.

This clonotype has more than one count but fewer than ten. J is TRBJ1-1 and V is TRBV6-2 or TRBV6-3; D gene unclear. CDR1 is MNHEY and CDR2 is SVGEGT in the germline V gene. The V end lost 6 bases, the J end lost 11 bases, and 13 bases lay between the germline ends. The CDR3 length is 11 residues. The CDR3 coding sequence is TGTGCCAGCAGCGCACGAGGCAAGGCTTTCTTT. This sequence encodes CASSARGKAFF.

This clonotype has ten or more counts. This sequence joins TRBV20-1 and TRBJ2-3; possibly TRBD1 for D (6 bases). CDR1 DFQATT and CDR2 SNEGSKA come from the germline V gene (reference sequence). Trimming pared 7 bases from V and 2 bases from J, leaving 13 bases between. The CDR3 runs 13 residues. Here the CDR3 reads CSVRDTITDTQYF. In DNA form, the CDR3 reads TGCAGTGTCCGGGACACCATCACAGATACGCAGTATTTT.

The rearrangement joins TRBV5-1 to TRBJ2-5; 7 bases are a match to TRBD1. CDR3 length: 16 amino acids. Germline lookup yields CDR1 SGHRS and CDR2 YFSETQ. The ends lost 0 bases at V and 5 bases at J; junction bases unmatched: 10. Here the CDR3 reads CASSLEGQLLVETQYF. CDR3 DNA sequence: TGCGCCAGCAGCTTGGAGGGACAGTTACTGGTGGAGACCCAGTACTTC.

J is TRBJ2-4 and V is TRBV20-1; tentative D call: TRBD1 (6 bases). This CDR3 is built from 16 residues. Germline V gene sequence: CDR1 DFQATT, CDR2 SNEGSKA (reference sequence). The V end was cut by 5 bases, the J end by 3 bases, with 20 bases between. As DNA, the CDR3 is TGCAGTGCTGTACACCTACAGGGTATAGGCAAAAACATTCAGTACTTC. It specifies CSAVHLQGIGKNIQYF.

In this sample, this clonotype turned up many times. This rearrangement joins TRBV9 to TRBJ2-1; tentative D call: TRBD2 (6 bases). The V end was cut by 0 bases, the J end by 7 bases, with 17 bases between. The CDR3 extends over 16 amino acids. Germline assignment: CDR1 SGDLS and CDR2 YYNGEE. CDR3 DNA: TGTGCCAGCAGCGTAGGTCCGGGACTCACTACAAATGAGCAGTTCTTC. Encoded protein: CASSVGPGLTTNEQFF.